The 20 T cell receptor beta chains below all came from one sample that was sequenced in a study of spatial heterogeneity in lung cancer. This sample's time point: blood at routine non-recurrence follow-up after resection. TCRs were sequenced from unsorted whole RNA of tumor, nontumor lung or PBMC. TCRdb fed the 5' RACE reads into MiXCR, producing one record per CDR3 protein. The sample holds about 120,000 distinct CDR3 sequences; more than 9% are singletons and the top ten take 16%. This specimen consisted of PBMCs, obtained at follow-up. The receptors originated from a male donor with early-stage non-small cell lung cancer.

This rearrangement joins TRBV20-1 to TRBJ2-7; D is undetermined. Germline CDR1 is DFQATT and CDR2 is SNEGSKA (reference sequence). Trimming left V 4 bases short and J 3 bases short, with 13 bases between. The CDR3 sequence is 13 residues long. The CDR3 nucleotides read TGCAGTGCTACCCGGACGGCGTTCTACGAGCAGTACTTC. This gives the protein CSATRTAFYEQYF.

The chain is built from TRBV6-5 and TRBJ1-1, with TRBD1 matching over 7 bases. The CDR3 has 13 residues. V lost 2 bases and J lost 4; bases outside the gene matches: 1. Looked up from germline, CDR1 is MNHEY and CDR2 is SVGAGI. In nucleotides, the CDR3 is TGTGCCAGCAGTTACGGGACAGCCACTGAAGCTTTCTTT. Encoded protein: CASSYGTATEAFF.

This clonotype has just a few counts. This chain uses TRBV6-6 with TRBJ1-1; 10 bases map to TRBD1. Trimming took 9 bases from V and 7 from J; bases not matched to a gene: 5. In germline, CDR1 is MNHNY, CDR2 SVGAGI (reference sequence). The CDR3 spans 12 residues. The CDR3 bases are TGTGCCAGTTACGGACAGGGGGGTGAAGCTTTCTTT. Its translation: CASYGQGGEAFF.

At least ten counts were recorded for this clonotype. The chain has TRBV20-1 and TRBJ2-5; 8 nucleotides line up with TRBD1. Germline assignment: CDR1 DFQATT and CDR2 SNEGSKA (reference sequence). Trimming cost V 6 bases and J 5 bases; bases outside gene matches: 8. There are 13 residues in the CDR3. The CDR3 spells CSAPGQASETQYF. The CDR3 DNA sequence: TGCAGTGCCCCGGGACAGGCCTCCGAGACCCAGTACTTC.

V is TRBV6-6 and J is TRBJ1-2; 7 nucleotides match TRBD1. The CDR3 spans 13 residues. Unmatched junction bases numbered 4, after V lost 6 bases and J lost 3 bases. Germline V lookup: CDR1 MNHNY, CDR2 SVGAGI (reference sequence). The CDR3 region has the DNA TGTGCCAGCAGAACCGGGACAGACTATGGCTACACCTTC. Encoded protein: CASRTGTDYGYTF.

The table lists this clonotype with many counts. This sequence joins TRBV5-1 and TRBJ2-5; 8 bases align to TRBD1. This CDR3 comprises 15 residues. J lost 4 bases, V lost 7 bases, and 12 bases had no gene match. The germline gives CDR1 SGHRS, CDR2 YFSETQ. CDR3: CASRGTGAPTETQYF. The DNA for the CDR3 is TGCGCCAGCCGAGGGACAGGCGCCCCGACAGAGACCCAGTACTTC.

The table lists this clonotype with a few counts. The gene calls are TRBV27 and TRBJ2-7; TRBD1 aligns across 8 bases. With 8 bases clipped from V and 6 bases from J, the junction kept 12 bases outside the gene matches. Germline V gene data show CDR1 as MNHEY and CDR2 as SMNVEV (reference sequence). This CDR3 contains 14 residues. The CDR3 spells CASEPLGQGSEQYF. In DNA, the CDR3 is TGTGCCAGCGAGCCCCTCGGACAGGGCTCCGAGCAGTACTTC.

This clonotype was detected many times. The rearrangement links TRBV20-1 to TRBJ2-5; tentative D call: TRBD2 (6 bases). The germline V gene has CDR1 DFQATT and CDR2 SNEGSKA (reference sequence). CDR3 length equals 13 residues. Trimming shortened V by 5 bases and J by 5 bases, and 15 bases separated the two germline ends. The CDR3 nucleotides are TGCAGTGCTGGGGGGACTGCCCGGGAGACCCAGTACTTC. This translates into CSAGGTARETQYF.

Many counts were recorded for this clonotype. J is TRBJ1-5 and V is TRBV6-1, with D possibly being TRBD1 (5 bases). The CDR3 is 15 amino acids. V dropped 6 bases and J dropped 2 bases, with 14 bases sitting between them. Germline loops: CDR1 MNHNS, CDR2 SASEGT. The CDR3 DNA reads TGTGCCAGCAGCCGGACAAACCTGGGCAATCAGCCCCAGCATTTT. Protein product: CASSRTNLGNQPQHF.

V gene TRBV10-3 combines with J gene TRBJ2-5; the D is unclear. V was trimmed by 2 bases and J by 5 bases, leaving 6 bases between them. The CDR3 has 12 residues. Germline loops: CDR1 ENHRY, CDR2 SYGVKD. The CDR3 DNA sequence: TGTGCCATCAGTGAGGCTGCGGAGACCCAGTACTTC. This sequence encodes CAISEAAETQYF.

This clonotype showed up just a few times. J is TRBJ1-5 and V is TRBV5-6; the match to TRBD1 covers 7 bases. V was pared by 1 base and J by 5 bases, with 6 bases of the junction left unmatched. Germline-derived CDR1 and CDR2 are SGHDT and YYEEEE. The CDR3 is 15 amino acids. As DNA, the CDR3 is TGTGCCAGCAGCTTGTGGACAGGATGGGATCAGCCCCAGCATTTT. Protein sequence: CASSLWTGWDQPQHF. Full variable domain (outside the CDR3, taken from reference TRBV5-6 and TRBJ1-5): DAGVTQSPTHLIKTRGQQVTLRCSPKSGHDTVSWYQQALGQGPQFIFQYYEEEERQRGNFPDRFSGHQFPNYSSELNVNALLLGDSALYLCASSLWTGWDQPQHFGDGTRLSIL.

This clonotype was observed at least ten times. This chain joins TRBV5-1 and TRBJ2-3, with a tentative D call TRBD1 (6 bases). V lost 5 bases and J 3 bases, leaving 16 bases between the germline ends. Germline lookup yields CDR1 SGHRS and CDR2 YFSETQ. This CDR3 is built from 15 residues. As DNA, the CDR3 is TGCGCCAGCAGTAGAACAGGGCGACCTACAGATACGCAGTATTTT. Its translation: CASSRTGRPTDTQYF.

This clonotype was seen repeatedly, ten times or more. This chain uses TRBV5-1 with TRBJ1-2; no clear D. V lost 9 bases and J lost 6, with 18 bases in between. Germline CDR1 and CDR2: SGHRS and YFSETQ. The CDR3 has 13 amino acids. This CDR3 is CATTATDTDGYTF. The CDR3 DNA sequence: TGCGCCACTACTGCCACCGATACGGATGGCTACACCTTC. Drawing the rest from reference TRBV5-1 and TRBJ1-2, the complete variable domain is KAGVTQTPRYLIKTRGQQVTLSCSPISGHRSVSWYQQTPGQGLQFLFEYFSETQRNKGNFPGRFSGRQFSNSRSEMNVSTLELGDSALYLCATTATDTDGYTFGSGTRLTVV.

This clonotype was seen repeatedly, ten times or more. The genes are TRBV20-1 and TRBJ2-7, with D perhaps being TRBD1 or TRBD2 (5 bases each). This CDR3 is built from 13 residues. Germline V gene lookup returns CDR1 DFQATT and CDR2 SNEGSKA (reference sequence). Trimming left V 6 bases short and J 2 bases short, with 14 bases between. In DNA, the CDR3 is TGCAGTGCCTTCTCCGAGGGGACCTACGAGCAGTACTTC. As protein: CSAFSEGTYEQYF.

The rearrangement links TRBV11-2 to TRBJ2-7; D is perhaps TRBD2 (7 bases). CDR3 size: 12 residues. CDR1 is SGHAT, CDR2 FQNNGV, per germline. The V gene lost 7 bases and the J gene lost 7 bases, with 14 bases spanning the gap. The CDR3 here is CASIKGEGEQYF. The CDR3 DNA reads TGTGCCAGCATCAAGGGGGAGGGGGAGCAGTACTTC.

This clonotype was seen more than once but under ten times. A read error may account for a junction end that differs from germline. V and J are TRBV7-2 and TRBJ1-2; no firm D call. CDR3 size: 14 residues. Per germline, CDR1 SGHTA and CDR2 FQGNSA. CDR3 coding DNA: TGTGTCAGCAGCTTAGAGTCCCAGCCCTATGGCTACACCTTC. As protein: CVSSLESQPYGYTF.

This clonotype was seen repeatedly, ten times or more. The chain employs TRBV7-8 and TRBJ2-5; D call uncertain. Germline CDR1 is SGHVS and CDR2 is FQNEAQ. V was clipped by 2 bases and J by 5 bases, with 9 bases between them. This CDR3 contains 13 residues. As DNA, the CDR3 is TGTGCCAGCAGCTTACAGGTTCGCGAGACCCAGTACTTC. Amino acids: CASSLQVRETQYF.

This clonotype was seen at least ten times. The chain carries TRBV20-1 and TRBJ2-7; the match to TRBD2 covers 11 bases. This CDR3 region has 13 residues. Germline CDR1 DFQATT, CDR2 SNEGSKA (reference sequence). The J segment lost 6 bases and the V segment lost 0 bases, leaving 1 base of the junction unmatched. As DNA, the CDR3 is TGCAGTGCTAGAGACCTAGCGGGGGGCGAGCAGTACTTC. This codes for CSARDLAGGEQYF.

This clonotype was counted a few times. The DNA for the CDR3 is TGTGCCAGCAGTCTGGGGGCCCCGGGAGCTGAAGCTTTCTTT. Translated, it gives CASSLGAPGAEAFF. The chain links TRBV27 to TRBJ1-1; TRBD1 is a possible D gene (6 bases). V lost 5 bases to trimming and J lost 6 bases, with 16 bases between them. This CDR3 has 14 amino acids. Germline V gives CDR1 MNHEY, CDR2 SMNVEV (reference sequence).

This clonotype has only a few counts. The chain couples TRBV27 to TRBJ2-1; 9 positions match TRBD2. The CDR3 has 15 residues. Germline V CDR1 and CDR2: MNHEY, SMNVEV (reference sequence). V was pared by 5 bases and J by 9 bases, with 11 bases of the junction left unmatched. CDR3 nucleotides: TGTGCCAGCAGTCCAAGCGGGGGGACTCACAGTGAGCAGTTCTTC. Translated, it gives CASSPSGGTHSEQFF.